Shown below are 23 T cell receptor beta chains from a single sample sequenced in a study of blood T cell repertoires in COVID-19. Sequenced by immunoSEQ multiplex PCR; TCRdb stores in-frame clones only, minus some. This sample carries some 320,000 clones, 89% of them seen once, and the ten largest clones take 4% to 6%. Sequencing was carried out using PBMCs or T cells enriched from blood (not recorded which). The receptor source for this set is a man aged 55 to 70 who had recovered from COVID-19.

The gene calls are TRBV28 and TRBJ1-4; 7 bases match TRBD1. CDR3 size: 15 residues. The junction had 12 bases not matched to a gene; V was cut back by 6 bases and J by 8 bases. Germline CDR1 is MDHEN and CDR2 is SYDVKM. The CDR3 protein is CASRTTGAGPEKLFF. The CDR3 DNA reads as TGTGCCAGCAGAACTACAGGGGCGGGACCAGAAAAACTGTTTTTT.

The chain carries TRBV29-1 and TRBJ2-1; TRBD1 matches 9 bases. The CDR3 length is 13 residues. Germline assignment: CDR1 SQVTM and CDR2 ANQGSEA. The V gene end was trimmed by 4 bases and the J gene end by 4 bases; junction bases not matched to a gene: 2. CDR3: CSVGQGVYNEQFF. As DNA, the CDR3 is TGCAGCGTTGGACAGGGGGTATACAATGAGCAGTTCTTC.

Only one count was recorded for this clone. J is TRBJ2-5 and V is TRBV30; tentatively, D is TRBD2 (7 bases). This CDR3 has 10 residues. Germline V CDR1 and CDR2: GTSNPN, SVGIG (reference sequence). This CDR3 reads CAGGLETQYF. The CDR3, as DNA: TGTGCGGGGGGGCTGGAGACCCAGTACTTC.

The chain uses TRBV24-1 and TRBJ2-1, with 9 bases aligning to TRBD2. Germline V gene lookup returns CDR1 KGHDR and CDR2 SFDVKD. This CDR3 is 18 amino acids long. Losses at the gene ends were 0 bases for V and 8 bases for J; bases not matched to a gene: 13. CDR3 sequence (DNA): TGTGCCACCAGTGATTTGGCGGGAGGGCCGGGTTTGTCCTATGAGCAGTTCTTC. It yields the protein CATSDLAGGPGLSYEQFF.

The CDR3 region has the DNA TGTGCCAGCAGTCGTGGGGACAGGGGGCGAGGCACTGAAGCTTTCTTT. This gives the protein CASSRGDRGRGTEAFF. The chain couples TRBV28 to TRBJ1-1; 12 bases fit TRBD1. Per the germline V gene, CDR1 is MDHEN and CDR2 is SYDVKM. The CDR3 is 16 residues long. V lost 5 bases, J lost 4 bases, and 8 bases stayed unmatched.

The chain has TRBV7-6 and TRBJ2-7, with a tentative D call TRBD2 (6 bases). Germline values: CDR1 SGHVS, CDR2 FNYEAQ. Between the trimmed V and J ends, which lost 4 bases and 2 bases, there was a span of 12 bases. This CDR3 region has 14 residues. The CDR3 here is CASSWGGHTYEQYF. Written as DNA, the CDR3 is TGTGCCAGCAGCTGGGGAGGCCATACCTACGAGCAGTACTTC.

The rearrangement links TRBV28 to TRBJ2-7; 7 bases match TRBD1. This CDR3 contains 15 residues. Trimming at V came to 5 bases and at J to 7 bases, leaving 14 bases not matched to a gene. From germline, CDR1 is MDHEN and CDR2 SYDVKM. The CDR3 is CASSLTTGVPREQYF. The CDR3 DNA reads TGTGCCAGCAGTCTCACAACAGGGGTCCCCCGAGAGCAGTACTTC.

V usage is TRBV19 and J usage is TRBJ2-1, with a possible D match to TRBD2 (5 bases). CDR3 length equals 13 residues. CDR1 and CDR2 from the germline V gene are LNHDA and SQIVND (reference sequence). Trimming took 3 bases from V and 15 from J, leaving 18 bases between them. CDR3: CASSMITGIQPFF. The DNA of the CDR3 is TGTGCCAGTAGTATGATCACGGGAATTCAACCGTTCTTC.

This chain joins TRBV19 and TRBJ1-5; TRBD1 aligns across 10 bases. The V gene's germline CDR1 is LNHDA and CDR2 SQIVND (reference sequence). The length of the CDR3 is 16 residues. V shed 5 bases and J 8 bases; nucleotides not matched to a gene: 12. DNA of the CDR3: TGTGCCAGTAGTCCTCCTCCGGGACAGGGGTATGAGCCCCAGCATTTT. It encodes CASSPPPGQGYEPQHF.

The chain carries TRBV28 and TRBJ1-2; D not certain. V was trimmed by 5 bases and J by 4 bases, leaving 23 bases between them. Germline V CDR1 and CDR2: MDHEN, SYDVKM. The CDR3 is made up of 17 amino acids. The CDR3 DNA reads as TGTGCCAGCAGTCCCACAGCGGGCAGCTTGGCCGCCTATGGCTACACCTTC. Translating gives CASSPTAGSLAAYGYTF.

The gene calls are TRBV18 and TRBJ2-7; tentative D call: TRBD2 (6 bases). The CDR3 is made up of 16 amino acids. The V gene's germline CDR1 is KGHSH and CDR2 LQKENI. Trimming shortened V by 3 bases and J by 2 bases, and 17 bases separated the two germline ends. The CDR3 DNA reads as TGTGCCAGCTCACCCAGCCGGGGGAGGTGGACCTACGAGCAGTACTTC. Amino acid sequence: CASSPSRGRWTYEQYF.

The table lists this clone with a count of one. Other DNA sequences of this sample code for an identical CDR3. This rearrangement joins TRBV28 to TRBJ1-2, with no clear D. Deletions cut 5 bases from V and 4 bases from J, with 14 bases between. CDR1 and CDR2 from the germline V gene are MDHEN and SYDVKM. This CDR3 spans 14 amino acids. CDR3 loop: CASSPNPRGYGYTF. The CDR3 bases are TGTGCCAGCAGTCCCAACCCCCGGGGCTATGGCTACACCTTC.

V usage is TRBV19 and J usage is TRBJ2-1, with TRBD2 identical over 7 bases. Trimming removed 4 bases from V and 7 bases from J; junction bases left unmatched: 13. The CDR3 totals 16 residues. Per the germline V gene, CDR1 is LNHDA and CDR2 is SQIVND (reference sequence). The CDR3, as DNA: TGTGCCAGTAGTACGCATACGAGCGGGATGGTGAATGAGCAGTTCTTC. Translated: CASSTHTSGMVNEQFF.

The chain recombines TRBV28 with TRBJ1-5; 12 bases are shared with TRBD1. Germline V lookup: CDR1 MDHEN, CDR2 SYDVKM. Trimming cost V 3 bases and J 5 bases; bases outside gene matches: 14. The CDR3 spans 19 residues. This CDR3 reads CASSFSSSYGTGGHQPQHF. CDR3 sequence (DNA): TGTGCCAGCAGTTTCTCGAGCAGTTACGGGACAGGGGGCCATCAGCCCCAGCATTTT.

The gene calls are TRBV29-1 and TRBJ2-3; D may be TRBD1 (5 bases). The CDR3 spans 13 residues. Germline CDR1 SQVTM, CDR2 ANQGSEA. V shed 4 bases and J shed 3 bases, with 11 bases lying between them. The chain's CDR3 is CSVVRQGTDTQYF. Written as DNA, the CDR3 is TGCAGCGTTGTAAGGCAGGGTACAGATACGCAGTATTTT.

The chain is built from TRBV14 and TRBJ1-2; weak D call: TRBD1 (6 bases). The V end was cut by 6 bases, the J end by 5 bases, with 16 bases between. CDR3 length: 14 residues. The germline V gene has CDR1 SGHDN and CDR2 FVKESK. The CDR3, as DNA: TGTGCCAGCAGTCTCCAGGGGTCGTGGTATGGCTACACCTTC. Protein: CASSLQGSWYGYTF.

The chain joins TRBV5-1 to TRBJ2-1, with 14 bases that match TRBD2. CDR1 is SGHRS, CDR2 YFSETQ, per germline. Germline trimming cut 2 bases from V and 3 bases from J; bases unmatched to any gene: 4. The CDR3 extends over 17 amino acids. CDR3 sequence reads: CASSFRGLAGDYNEQFF. CDR3 in DNA: TGCGCCAGCAGCTTCCGGGGACTAGCGGGGGACTACAATGAGCAGTTCTTC.

The chain combines TRBV12-3 or TRBV12-4 with TRBJ2-4; 8 positions match TRBD2. V gave up 2 bases and J gave up 6 bases; unmatched junction bases: 0. CDR3 size: 13 residues. CDR3 sequence: CASSLTSGNIQYF. CDR3 in DNA: TGTGCCAGCAGTTTAACTAGCGGAAACATTCAGTACTTC.

The chain links TRBV24-1 to TRBJ1-2; possible D gene TRBD1, 5 bases. The CDR3 sequence is 12 residues long. Germline V gene sequence: CDR1 KGHDR, CDR2 SFDVKD. Trimming removed 5 bases from V and 5 bases from J, with 8 bases in between. CDR3 region: CATSGAGYGYTF. The DNA of the CDR3 is TGTGCCACCAGTGGGGCAGGGTATGGCTACACCTTC.

The rearrangement uses TRBV6-5 and TRBJ1-2; 9 bases are shared with TRBD1. The CDR3 extends over 15 amino acids. Germline assignment: CDR1 MNHEY and CDR2 SVGAGI. J was trimmed by 0 bases and V by 5 bases; bases with no gene match: 4. In DNA, the CDR3 is TGTGCCAGCAGTCGGACAGGGGAAACTAACTATGGCTACACCTTC. The encoded protein is CASSRTGETNYGYTF.

V and J are TRBV9 and TRBJ2-1, with a weak D call TRBD2 (5 bases). Trimming cost V 1 base and J 2 bases, with 10 bases left between them. Per the germline V gene, CDR1 is SGDLS and CDR2 is YYNGEE. This CDR3 is built from 15 residues. The CDR3 reads CASSVLSGPYNEQFF. For the CDR3, the DNA is TGTGCCAGCAGCGTATTAAGCGGCCCCTACAATGAGCAGTTCTTC.

The chain joins TRBV19 to TRBJ1-1; D is undetermined. The V end was cut by 6 bases, the J end by 2 bases, with 10 bases between. CDR1 is LNHDA and CDR2 is SQIVND in the germline V gene (reference sequence). The CDR3 has 13 amino acids. CDR3: CASSREPNTEAFF. CDR3 in DNA: TGTGCCAGTAGCCGCGAACCTAACACTGAAGCTTTCTTT. The complete variable domain, with remaining parts taken from reference TRBV19 and TRBJ1-1, reads DGGITQSPKYLFRKEGQNVTLSCEQNLNHDAMYWYRQDPGQGLRLIYYSQIVNDFQKGDIAEGYSVSREKKESFPLTVTSAQKNPTAFYLCASSREPNTEAFFGQGTRLTVV.

The chain joins TRBV3-1 (or the pseudogene TRBV3-2) to TRBJ1-6, with a possible D match to TRBD1 (5 bases). Trimming took off 5 bases at V and 8 bases at J, with 10 bases between the two ends. Germline V gene sequence: CDR1 LGHDT, CDR2 YNNKEL (reference sequence). CDR3 size: 13 residues. CDR3 loop: CASSKGRDSPLHF. The CDR3 DNA reads as TGTGCCAGCAGCAAGGGGAGGGATTCACCCCTCCACTTT.